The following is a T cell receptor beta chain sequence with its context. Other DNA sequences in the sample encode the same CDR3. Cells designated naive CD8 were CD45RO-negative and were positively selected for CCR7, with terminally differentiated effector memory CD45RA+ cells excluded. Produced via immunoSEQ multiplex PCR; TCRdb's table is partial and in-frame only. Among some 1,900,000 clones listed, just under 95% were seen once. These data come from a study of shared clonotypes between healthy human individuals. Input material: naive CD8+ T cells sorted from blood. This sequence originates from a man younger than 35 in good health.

In nucleotides, the CDR3 is TGCAGCGTTGAAACAGGGTTGAACACTGAAGCTTTCTTT. Protein product: CSVETGLNTEAFF. The V call is TRBV29-1, the J call TRBJ1-1; D possibly corresponds to TRBD1 (6 bases). Germline V CDR1 and CDR2: SQVTM, ANQGSEA. This CDR3 spans 13 amino acids. The V end was cut by 2 bases, the J end by 0 bases, with 7 bases between.